This TCR beta chain comes out of a study of beta chain features in type 1 diabetes. cDNA synthesis used the whole RNA isolate, giving expressed TCRB sequences. The data were produced by immunoSEQ multiplex PCR, yet TCRdb's version contains in-frame clones alone and is incomplete. Here the sample spans fewer than 200,000 clones, around a tenth being singletons. Regarding the study as a whole: For Type 1 diabetes patients, all four CD4+ subsets carried TCRB CDR3s that were moderately but significantly shorter. The study found fewer insertions and more deletions at VDJ junctions in type 1 diabetes patients. An over-representation of cells with high TCR expression could result from cDNA sequencing. PCR might favor shorter templates, equally in patients and controls.

About this clone: As yet, its antigen is unknown.

The CDR3 runs to 14 residues. The V gene's germline CDR1 is GTSNPN and CDR2 SVGIG (reference sequence). The V gene lost 5 bases and the J gene lost 4 bases, with 17 bases spanning the gap. Blood was collected once per donor into heparin, averaging about 116 mL. Material for sequencing was central memory CD4+ T cells from blood. The V gene is TRBV30, the J gene TRBJ1-2; no firm D call. This clonotype was sampled from a man aged 30 to 45 with type 1 diabetes. CDR3 DNA: TGTGCCTGGGGTTCAGAGTTTCGGAGCTATGGCTACACCTTC. Protein product: CAWGSEFRSYGYTF.